This paragraph reports one T cell receptor beta chain. The entry originates in a study of blood T cell repertoires in COVID-19. Participants' own reports of clinical history determined their cohort assignment. This table comes from immunoSEQ multiplex PCR, and its TCRdb copy is limited to in-frame clones, with some not included. The sample carries roughly 280,000 clones, 85% to 90% recorded once. With V trimmed by 5 bases and J by 4 bases, 6 bases remained unmatched. The CDR3 runs 15 residues. Germline CDR1 and CDR2: MGHRA and YSYEKL. The sequence came from a woman aged 30 to 39 with acute COVID-19. V is TRBV4-1 and J is TRBJ1-1, with 11 bases matching TRBD1. The sequenced material came from PBMCs or T cells enriched from blood (not recorded which). The CDR3 DNA reads as TGCGCCAGCAGCTTCACCGGGACAGGGGGCACTGAAGCTTTCTTT. It translates to CASSFTGTGGTEAFF.